These 18 T cell receptor beta chains originate from one sample sequenced in a study of T cell clonality in common variable immunodeficiency. Here immunoSEQ multiplex PCR was the method, and the copy in TCRdb shows in-frame clones only, minus some. This set yields approximately 81,000 clones and no singletons; the top ten hold approximately 0.8%. Specimen: peripheral blood mononuclear cells. These receptor sequences come from a person aged 18 to 70 in good health.

This clone has a count of ten or more. The CDR3 extends 3 residues past the end of the read, so its final part is completed from the germline J gene. V usage is TRBV20-1 and J usage is TRBJ2-1; 7 nucleotides agree with TRBD2. The CDR3 is 15 residues long. The V and J ends lost 5 bases and 0 bases, in that order; junction bases with no gene match: 7. CDR1 and CDR2 (germline): DFQATT, SNEGSKA (reference sequence). The DNA read from the CDR3 is TGCAGTGCTTCTCTAGCGGCTGGCTCCTACAATGAG. As protein: CSASLAAGSYNE. The CDR3 in its entirety is CSASLAAGSYNEQFF.

This clone was recorded many times. The CDR3 is cut off 3 residues early in the read; its end comes from the germline J gene. The V call is TRBV5-1, the J call TRBJ1-5; the D gene is possibly TRBD1 (6 bases). Germline assignment: CDR1 SGHRS and CDR2 YFSETQ. V shed 4 bases and J shed 4 bases, with 15 bases lying between them. There are 15 residues in the CDR3. The CDR3 loop is CASSNLGGDNQPQHF. The sequenced part of the CDR3 DNA is TGCGCCAGCAGCAATCTTGGGGGCGATAATCAGCCC.

In its sample, this clone was seen many times. The read gets to within 3 residues of the CDR3 end, and the germline J gene fills in the rest. Different DNA sequences within this sample yield the same CDR3. The rearrangement links TRBV11-2 to TRBJ2-3; a weak D match, TRBD1 (6 bases). V was shortened by 0 bases and J by 4 bases, with 11 bases between the two germline ends. Germline loops: CDR1 SGHAT, CDR2 FQNNGV. The CDR3 has 15 amino acids. The CDR3 bases that were read are TGTGCCAGCAGCTTAGAGGGGGCAGGAGCAGATACG. Amino acid sequence: CASSLEGAGADT. The entire CDR3 protein reads CASSLEGAGADTQYF.

This clone has at least ten counts. The DNA ends 3 residues before the CDR3 does, and the rest of the CDR3 is filled in from the germline J gene. V usage is TRBV19 and J usage is TRBJ1-1; 8 bases fit TRBD1. The CDR3 runs 15 residues. J lost 0 bases, V lost 4 bases, and 4 bases had no gene match. In germline, CDR1 is LNHDA, CDR2 SQIVND (reference sequence). The DNA read from the CDR3 is TGTGCCAGTAGTACCCGACAGGGGATGAACACTGAA. Protein sequence: CASSTRQGMNTE. The entire CDR3 is CASSTRQGMNTEAFF.

This clone was observed many times. Read data end 3 residues before the CDR3 end; the end is taken from the germline J gene. The chain is built from TRBV6-4 and TRBJ2-7, with TRBD2 as a possible D gene (6 bases). Germline V lookup: CDR1 MRHNA, CDR2 SNTAGT. The V end lost 6 bases, the J end lost 0 bases, and 15 bases lay between the germline ends. This CDR3 contains 15 residues. The sequenced CDR3 bases are TGTGCCAGCAGGGGGCCGGGACTGAACTCCTACGAG. It translates to CASRGPGLNSYE. The full-length CDR3 reads as CASRGPGLNSYEQYF.

Ten or more counts support this clone. The CDR3 extends 3 residues past the end of the read, so its final part is completed from the germline J gene. The chain employs TRBV11-2 and TRBJ2-1; D remains ambiguous. Germline V CDR1 and CDR2: SGHAT, FQNNGV. V was clipped by 5 bases and J by 3 bases, with 14 bases between them. This CDR3 spans 15 amino acids. The CDR3 sequence is CASSGGSRGYNEQFF. The DNA read from the CDR3 is TGTGCCAGCAGCGGTGGCAGTCGAGGCTACAATGAG.

This clone was found many times. The read falls 3 residues short of the CDR3 end, and the missing part is taken from the germline J gene. The chain recombines TRBV18 with TRBJ1-1; D perhaps matches TRBD1 (5 bases). This CDR3 is built from 15 residues. Per germline, CDR1 KGHSH and CDR2 LQKENI. The V gene lost 0 bases and the J gene lost 4 bases, with 12 bases spanning the gap. The CDR3: CASSPPMGGGTEAFF. Partial CDR3 DNA: TGTGCCAGCTCACCACCGATGGGGGGTGGCACTGAA.

With respect to this clone: Sequencing ends 3 residues short of the CDR3 end; the germline J gene provides the rest. V usage is TRBV2 and J usage is TRBJ1-1; D ambiguous. V was pared by 4 bases and J by 1 base, with 16 bases between. This CDR3 region has 16 residues. CDR1 and CDR2 (germline): SNHLY, FYNNEI. The chain's CDR3 is CASSVEGTYENTEAFF. CDR3 DNA, as far as it was read: TGTGCCAGCAGTGTCGAGGGCACGTACGAGAACACTGAA.

In this sample, this clone turned up many times. The missing CDR3 end, 3 residues past where the read stops, is filled in from the germline J gene. The chain combines TRBV20-1 with TRBJ2-5, with a weak D call TRBD1 (6 bases). This CDR3 region has 15 residues. Germline V lookup: CDR1 DFQATT, CDR2 SNEGSKA (reference sequence). Trimming removed 6 bases at V and 2 bases at J, with 19 bases between. The CDR3 loop reads CSAPYEGVLQETQYF. The CDR3 bases that were read are TGCAGTGCCCCTTACGAGGGGGTCCTTCAAGAGACC.

This clone was counted at least ten times. The read halts 3 residues ahead of the CDR3 end, with the missing end drawn from the germline J gene. This rearrangement joins TRBV5-1 to TRBJ2-1, with 9 bases fitting TRBD2. This CDR3 has 15 residues. Unmatched junction bases numbered 6, after V lost 0 bases and J lost 8 bases. Germline values: CDR1 SGHRS, CDR2 YFSETQ. The CDR3: CASSLVRGGEDEQFF. The sequenced CDR3 bases are TGCGCCAGCAGCTTGGTTCGCGGGGGGGAGGATGAG. Variable domain in full (rest from reference TRBV5-1 and TRBJ2-1): KAGVTQTPRYLIKTRGQQVTLSCSPISGHRSVSWYQQTPGQGLQFLFEYFSETQRNKGNFPGRFSGRQFSNSRSEMNVSTLELGDSALYLCASSLVRGGEDEQFFGPGTRLTVL.

This clone was seen ten or more times. The read stops 3 residues short of the end of the CDR3; the missing end is completed from the germline J gene. The chain recombines TRBV30 with TRBJ1-4; possibly TRBD1 for D (5 bases). This CDR3 is 17 amino acids long. The germline CDR1 and CDR2 sequences are GTSNPN and SVGIG (reference sequence). V dropped 0 bases and J dropped 8 bases, with 22 bases sitting between them. The CDR3 bases that were read are TGTGCCTGGAGTGTAGCCCCCTCCCGGGGGGAGGTAGAAAAA. Translated, it gives CAWSVAPSRGEVEK. The full CDR3 sequence reads CAWSVAPSRGEVEKLFF.

This clone was counted many times. CDR3 amino acids: CASSPPFGLAGKTQYF. The sequenced part of the CDR3 DNA is TGTGCCAGCTCACCACCCTTTGGACTAGCGGGAAAGACC. The chain joins TRBV18 to TRBJ2-5; TRBD2 agrees at 12 bases. The CDR3 is cut off 3 residues early in the read; its end comes from the germline J gene. The V segment lost 0 bases and the J segment 6 bases; nucleotides outside the gene matches: 5. Germline CDR1 reads KGHSH; CDR2 reads LQKENI. The CDR3 runs 16 residues.

This clone was detected many times. The CDR3 goes on 3 residues after the read ends, and that part is filled in from the germline J gene. This chain joins TRBV12-3 or TRBV12-4 and TRBJ2-7; 7 bases are a match to TRBD1. Trimming at V came to 8 bases and at J to 3 bases, leaving 10 bases not matched to a gene. The CDR3 sequence is 14 residues long. CDR3 bases read: TGTGCCAGCGCCACCTACAGGGGTGACTACGAG. Translating it yields CASATYRGDYE. The CDR3 in its entirety is CASATYRGDYEQYF.

This clone was observed many times. This CDR3 reads CASSLSPGGYEQYF. CDR3 DNA, as far as it was read: TGTGCCAGCAGCTTGAGCCCAGGGGGGTACGAG. The chain is built from TRBV5-6 and TRBJ2-7, with D perhaps TRBD1 (7 bases). The CDR3 extends 3 residues past the end of the read, so its final part is completed from the germline J gene. The V end lost 1 base, the J end lost 4 bases, and 12 bases lay between the germline ends. There are 14 residues in the CDR3. Germline loops: CDR1 SGHDT, CDR2 YYEEEE.

Many counts were recorded for this clone. The read terminates 3 residues ahead of where the CDR3 ends, so the germline J gene completes it. The gene calls are TRBV19 and TRBJ2-2, with 8 bases matching TRBD2. Germline V CDR1 and CDR2: LNHDA, SQIVND (reference sequence). Trimming took 5 bases from V and 10 from J; bases not matched to a gene: 12. The CDR3 has 15 amino acids. Incomplete CDR3 DNA: TGTGCCAGTAGTTTGGGACCGGGACTAGGTGAGGAG. It translates to CASSLGPGLGEE. The entire CDR3 reads CASSLGPGLGEELFF.

This clone showed up many times. The read stops 3 residues short of the end of the CDR3; the missing end is completed from the germline J gene. V gene TRBV5-1 combines with J gene TRBJ2-6; D unresolved. The CDR3 is 16 amino acids. The germline CDR1 and CDR2 sequences are SGHRS and YFSETQ. The V end lost 0 bases, the J end lost 1 base, and 8 bases lay between the germline ends. CDR3 amino acids: CASSLGHLSGANVLTF. Incomplete CDR3 DNA: TGCGCCAGCAGCTTGGGACACCTATCTGGGGCCAACGTC.

This clone showed up many times. The CDR3 goes on 3 residues after the read ends, and that part is filled in from the germline J gene. The genes are TRBV19 and TRBJ1-2, with a tentative D call TRBD1 (5 bases). The V end lost 8 bases, the J end lost 4 bases, and 14 bases lay between the germline ends. Germline CDR1 and CDR2: LNHDA and SQIVND (reference sequence). The CDR3 length is 13 residues. Partial CDR3 DNA: TGTGCCAGTTTTTCGCAGGGCGGCTATGGC. Amino acids: CASFSQGGYG. The CDR3 as a whole reads CASFSQGGYGYTF. Full variable domain (missing parts from reference TRBV19 and TRBJ1-2): DGGITQSPKYLFRKEGQNVTLSCEQNLNHDAMYWYRQDPGQGLRLIYYSQIVNDFQKGDIAEGYSVSREKKESFPLTVTSAQKNPTAFYLCASFSQGGYGYTFGSGTRLTVV.

This clone was seen repeatedly, ten times or more. The read is 3 residues too short to cover the CDR3 end, so that end is filled in from the germline J gene. The chain employs TRBV7-9 and TRBJ1-1; D is unclear. V was shortened by 5 bases and J by 0 bases, with 7 bases between the two germline ends. The CDR3 sequence is 13 residues long. Germline V gene lookup returns CDR1 SEHNR and CDR2 FQNEAQ (reference sequence). The CDR3 loop reads CASSKTVNTEAFF. The sequenced CDR3 bases are TGTGCCAGCAGCAAAACGGTGAACACTGAA.